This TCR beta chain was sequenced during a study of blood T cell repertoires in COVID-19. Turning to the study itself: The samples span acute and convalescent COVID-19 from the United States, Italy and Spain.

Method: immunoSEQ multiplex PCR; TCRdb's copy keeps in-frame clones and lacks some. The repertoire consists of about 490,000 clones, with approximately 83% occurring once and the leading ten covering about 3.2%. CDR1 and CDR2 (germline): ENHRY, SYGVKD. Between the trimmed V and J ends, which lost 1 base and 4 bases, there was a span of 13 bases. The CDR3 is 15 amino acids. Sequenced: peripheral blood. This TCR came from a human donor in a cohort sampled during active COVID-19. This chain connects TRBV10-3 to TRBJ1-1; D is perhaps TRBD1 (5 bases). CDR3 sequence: CAISEWGGKGTEAFF. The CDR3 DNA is TGTGCCATCAGTGAGTGGGGCGGGAAGGGCACTGAAGCTTTCTTT.